The source of this T cell receptor beta chain is a study of CD4 T cells in relation to SARS-CoV-2 and coronaviruses. Study-level information: After less than eleven days of antigen culture, PBMC TCR beta CDR3s were sequenced.

Unexposed donor CD4+ T cells date from about 2011-2018, before the COVID-19 pandemic. CD4+ T cells were isolated from the cells after about nine days of culture. Unexposed-donor CD4+ T cells were probed with SARS-CoV-2 S/N and four cold-coronavirus spikes, cells permitting. This clone showed up just a few times. Its antigen is not identified. CDR1 MGHRA and CDR2 YSYEKL come from the germline V gene. V was clipped by 3 bases and J by 4 bases, with 10 bases between them. CDR3 length equals 14 residues. Produced via immunoSEQ multiplex PCR; TCRdb's table is partial and in-frame only. The top ten clones hold approximately 9.9% of a sample with about 22,000 clones, about 70% of them seen once.

Sample: CD4+ T cells from PBMCs, cultured in vitro. This sequence joins TRBV4-1 and TRBJ1-5, with TRBD1 as a possible D gene (5 bases). This receptor was identified in a human donor in good health. CDR3 coding DNA: TGCGCCAGCAGCCATAGCCAGGGAAATCAGCCCCAGCATTTT. It codes for CASSHSQGNQPQHF.